This TCR beta chain comes out of a study of control samples from healthy donors and cancer patients. Germline V gene sequence: CDR1 MNHNY, CDR2 SVGAGI (reference sequence). J gave up 3 bases and V 6 bases, and 4 bases lay outside the gene matches. This CDR3 is built from 14 residues. Measured with immunoSEQ multiplex PCR; TCRdb has only the in-frame clones, and not every one. This sample has about 94,000 clones, with 75% to 95% found just once. The clonotype comes from a woman younger than 35 in good health. Sequencing input: blood. The chain combines TRBV6-6 with TRBJ1-3; 8 bases match TRBD1. The CDR3 DNA is TGTGCCAGCAGACTCGGGACAGGTGGAAACACCATATATTTT. Protein product: CASRLGTGGNTIYF.